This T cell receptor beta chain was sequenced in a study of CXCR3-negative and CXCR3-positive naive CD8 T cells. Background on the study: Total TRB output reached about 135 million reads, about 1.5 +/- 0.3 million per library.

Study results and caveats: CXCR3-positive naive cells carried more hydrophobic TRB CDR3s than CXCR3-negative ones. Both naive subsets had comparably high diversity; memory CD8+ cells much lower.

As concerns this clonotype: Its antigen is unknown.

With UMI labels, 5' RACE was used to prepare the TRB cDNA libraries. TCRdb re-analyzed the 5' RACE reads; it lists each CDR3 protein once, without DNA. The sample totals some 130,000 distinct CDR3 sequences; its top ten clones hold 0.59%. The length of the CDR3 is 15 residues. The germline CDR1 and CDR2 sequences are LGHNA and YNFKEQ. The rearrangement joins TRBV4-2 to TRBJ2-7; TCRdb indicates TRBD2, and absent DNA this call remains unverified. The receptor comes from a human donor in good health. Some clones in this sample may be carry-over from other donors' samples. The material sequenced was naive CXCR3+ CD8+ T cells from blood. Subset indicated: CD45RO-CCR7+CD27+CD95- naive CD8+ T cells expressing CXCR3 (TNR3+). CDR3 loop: CASSRAPSEAYEQYF.